This paragraph covers one TCR beta chain sequence. TCRdb reprocessed the 5' RACE reads via MiXCR and lists one record per CDR3 protein. This repertoire shows 200,000 to 250,000 distinct CDR3 sequences, 9% to 10% found once; its top ten account for 3.5%. V lost 5 bases and J lost 1, with 9 bases in between. There are 13 residues in the CDR3. This sample is drawn from a study of T-cell memory formation after mild COVID-19. Study-level information: TCR clusters largely stayed donor specific.

The sequence was obtained from a man between 18 and 29 years old who had mild COVID-19 (a few samples of this study predate the infection). Cell type and time point are not known. The J gene is TRBJ2-7, the V gene TRBV12-3 or TRBV12-4; possibly TRBD1 or TRBD2 for D (5 bases each). The sequencing input was PBMCs or a T cell subset sorted from them (not recorded which). In nucleotides, the CDR3 is TGTGCCAGCAGTATAGAGGGGTCCTACGAGCAGTACTTC. Protein product: CASSIEGSYEQYF.